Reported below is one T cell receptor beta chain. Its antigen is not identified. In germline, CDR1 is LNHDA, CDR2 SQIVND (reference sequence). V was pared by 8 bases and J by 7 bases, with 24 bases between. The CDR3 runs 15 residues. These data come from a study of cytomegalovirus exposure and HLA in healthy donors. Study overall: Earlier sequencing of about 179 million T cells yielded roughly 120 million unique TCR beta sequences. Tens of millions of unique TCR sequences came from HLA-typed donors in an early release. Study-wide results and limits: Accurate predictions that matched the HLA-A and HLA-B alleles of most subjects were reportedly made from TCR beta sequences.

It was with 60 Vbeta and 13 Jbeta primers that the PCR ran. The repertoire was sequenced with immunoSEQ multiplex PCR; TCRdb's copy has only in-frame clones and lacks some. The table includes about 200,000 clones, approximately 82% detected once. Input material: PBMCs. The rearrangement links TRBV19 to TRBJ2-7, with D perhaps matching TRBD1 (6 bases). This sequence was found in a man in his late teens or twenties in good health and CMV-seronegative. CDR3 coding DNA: TGTGCCAGTGCGCTGGGTGGGGGCCCACTACTGGAGCAGTACTTC. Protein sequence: CASALGGGPLLEQYF.